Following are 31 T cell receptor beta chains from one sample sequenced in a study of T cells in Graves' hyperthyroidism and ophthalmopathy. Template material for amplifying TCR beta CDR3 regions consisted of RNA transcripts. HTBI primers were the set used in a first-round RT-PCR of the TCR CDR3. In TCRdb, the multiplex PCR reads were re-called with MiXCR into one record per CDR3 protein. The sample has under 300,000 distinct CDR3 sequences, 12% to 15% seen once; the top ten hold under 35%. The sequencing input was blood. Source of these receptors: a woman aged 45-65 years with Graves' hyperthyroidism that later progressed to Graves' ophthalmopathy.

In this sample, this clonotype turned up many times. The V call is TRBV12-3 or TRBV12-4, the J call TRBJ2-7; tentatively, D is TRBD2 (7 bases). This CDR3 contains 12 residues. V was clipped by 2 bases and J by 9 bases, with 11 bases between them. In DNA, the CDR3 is TGTGCCAGCAGTTTACGCGGGGGCTGGCAGTACTTC. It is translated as CASSLRGGWQYF.

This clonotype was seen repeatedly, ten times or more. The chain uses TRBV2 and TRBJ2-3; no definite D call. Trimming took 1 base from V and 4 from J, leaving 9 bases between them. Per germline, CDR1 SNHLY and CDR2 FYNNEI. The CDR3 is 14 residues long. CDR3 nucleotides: TGTGCCAGCAGTGAAGAGGGCCCCCCAGATACGCAGTATTTT. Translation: CASSEEGPPDTQYF.

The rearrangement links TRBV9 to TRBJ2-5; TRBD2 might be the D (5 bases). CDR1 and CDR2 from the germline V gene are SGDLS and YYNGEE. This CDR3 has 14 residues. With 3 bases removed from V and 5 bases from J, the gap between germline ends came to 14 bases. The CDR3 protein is CASSGQQRGETQYF. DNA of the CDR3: TGTGCCAGCAGCGGGCAGCAGCGAGGGGAGACCCAGTACTTC. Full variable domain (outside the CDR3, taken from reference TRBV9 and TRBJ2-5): DSGVTQTPKHLITATGQRVTLRCSPRSGDLSVYWYQQSLDQGLQFLIQYYNGEERAKGNILERFSAQQFPDLHSELNLSSLELGDSALYFCASSGQQRGETQYFGPGTRLLVL.

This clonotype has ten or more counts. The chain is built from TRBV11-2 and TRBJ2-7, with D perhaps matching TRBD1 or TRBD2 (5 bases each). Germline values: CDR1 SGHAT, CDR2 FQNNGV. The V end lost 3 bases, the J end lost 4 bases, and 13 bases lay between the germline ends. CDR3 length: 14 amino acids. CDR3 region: CASSFGRDVYEQYF. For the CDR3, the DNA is TGTGCCAGCAGCTTCGGACGGGACGTTTACGAGCAGTACTTC.

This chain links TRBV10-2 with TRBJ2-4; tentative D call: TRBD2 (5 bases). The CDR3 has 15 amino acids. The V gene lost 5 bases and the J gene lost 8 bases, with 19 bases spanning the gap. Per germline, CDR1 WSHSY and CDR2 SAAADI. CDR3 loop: CASSSVGRETYIQYF. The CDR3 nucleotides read TGCGCCAGCAGTTCAGTAGGGAGAGAAACTTACATTCAGTACTTC.

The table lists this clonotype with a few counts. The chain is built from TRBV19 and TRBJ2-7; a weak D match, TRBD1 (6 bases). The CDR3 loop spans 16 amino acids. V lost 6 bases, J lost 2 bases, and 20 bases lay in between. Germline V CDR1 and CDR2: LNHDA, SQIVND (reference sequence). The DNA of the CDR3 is TGTGCCAGTAGGACCAAGACAGGAGAATCGACCTACGAGCAGTACTTC. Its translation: CASRTKTGESTYEQYF.

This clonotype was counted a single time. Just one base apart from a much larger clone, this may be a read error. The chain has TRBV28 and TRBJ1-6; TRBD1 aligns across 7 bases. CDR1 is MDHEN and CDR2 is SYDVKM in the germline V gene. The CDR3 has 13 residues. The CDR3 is CAGRGEGNSPLHF. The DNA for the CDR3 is TGTGCCGGCAGGGGGGAGGGTAATTCACCCCTCCACTTT.

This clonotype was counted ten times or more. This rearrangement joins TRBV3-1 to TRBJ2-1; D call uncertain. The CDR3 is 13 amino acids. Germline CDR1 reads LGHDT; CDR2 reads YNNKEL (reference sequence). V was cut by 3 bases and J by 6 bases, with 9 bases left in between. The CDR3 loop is CASSQMLTNEQFF. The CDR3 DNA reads TGTGCCAGCAGCCAGATGCTAACCAATGAGCAGTTCTTC.

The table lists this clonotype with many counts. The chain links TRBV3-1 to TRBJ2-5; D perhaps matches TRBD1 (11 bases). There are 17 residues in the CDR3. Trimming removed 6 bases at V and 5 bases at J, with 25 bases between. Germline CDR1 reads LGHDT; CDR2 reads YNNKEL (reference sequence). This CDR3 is CASSGTGGTSAEETQYF. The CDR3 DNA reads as TGTGCCAGCAGTGGGACAGGGGGGACTAGCGCGGAGGAGACCCAGTACTTC.

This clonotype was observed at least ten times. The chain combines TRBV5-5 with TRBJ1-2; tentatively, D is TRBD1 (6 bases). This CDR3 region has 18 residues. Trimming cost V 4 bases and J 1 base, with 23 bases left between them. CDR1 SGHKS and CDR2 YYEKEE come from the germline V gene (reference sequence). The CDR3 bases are TGTGCCAGCAGCCAACGGGGGCATACAGTTTCCCTTAACTATGGCTACACCTTC. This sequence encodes CASSQRGHTVSLNYGYTF.

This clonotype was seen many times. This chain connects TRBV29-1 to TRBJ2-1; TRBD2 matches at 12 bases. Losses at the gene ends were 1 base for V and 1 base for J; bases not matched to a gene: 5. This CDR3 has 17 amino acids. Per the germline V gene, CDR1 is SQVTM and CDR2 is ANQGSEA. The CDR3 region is CSVEGPSGGVSYNEQFF. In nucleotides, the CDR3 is TGCAGCGTTGAAGGGCCTAGCGGGGGGGTTTCCTACAATGAGCAGTTCTTC.

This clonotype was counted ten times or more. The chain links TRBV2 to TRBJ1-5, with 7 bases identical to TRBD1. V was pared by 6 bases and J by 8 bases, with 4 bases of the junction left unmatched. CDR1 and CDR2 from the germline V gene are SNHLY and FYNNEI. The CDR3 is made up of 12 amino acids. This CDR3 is CASRQGIEPQHF. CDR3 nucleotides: TGTGCCAGCAGACAGGGGATTGAGCCCCAGCATTTT.

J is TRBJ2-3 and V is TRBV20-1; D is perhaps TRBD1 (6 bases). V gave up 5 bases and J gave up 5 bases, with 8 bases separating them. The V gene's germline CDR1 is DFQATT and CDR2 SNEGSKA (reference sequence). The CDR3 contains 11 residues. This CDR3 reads CSARGGDTQYF. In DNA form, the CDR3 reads TGCAGTGCTCGAGGGGGAGATACGCAGTATTTT.

The CDR3 spells CASSTGQPAYEQYF. The CDR3 region has the DNA TGTGCCAGCAGCACGGGACAGCCAGCCTACGAGCAGTACTTC. The chain is built from TRBV5-4 and TRBJ2-7; 7 bases match TRBD1. Looked up from germline, CDR1 is SGHNT and CDR2 is YYREEE (reference sequence). There are 14 residues in the CDR3. Losses at the gene ends were 4 bases for V and 2 bases for J; bases not matched to a gene: 6.

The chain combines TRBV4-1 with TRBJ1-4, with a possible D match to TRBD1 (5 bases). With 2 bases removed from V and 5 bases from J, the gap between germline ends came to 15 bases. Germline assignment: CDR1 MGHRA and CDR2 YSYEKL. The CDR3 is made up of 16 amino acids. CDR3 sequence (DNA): TGCGCCAGCAGCCAACCTTGGGGCGGGAAAAATGAAAAACTGTTTTTT. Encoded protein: CASSQPWGGKNEKLFF.

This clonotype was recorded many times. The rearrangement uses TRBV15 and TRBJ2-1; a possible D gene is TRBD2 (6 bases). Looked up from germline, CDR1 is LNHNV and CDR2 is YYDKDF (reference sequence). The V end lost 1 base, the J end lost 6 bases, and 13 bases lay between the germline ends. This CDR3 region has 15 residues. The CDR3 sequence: CATSRATSGLNEQFF. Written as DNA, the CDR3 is TGTGCCACCAGCAGAGCGACTAGTGGTCTCAATGAGCAGTTCTTC.

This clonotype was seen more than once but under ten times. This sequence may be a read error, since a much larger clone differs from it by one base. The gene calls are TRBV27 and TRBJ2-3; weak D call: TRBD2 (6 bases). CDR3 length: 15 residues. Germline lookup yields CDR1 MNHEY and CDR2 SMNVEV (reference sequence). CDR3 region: CASSLGLSSTDAQYF. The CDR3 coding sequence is TGTGCCAGCAGTTTGGGACTGAGTAGCACAGATGCGCAGTATTTT.

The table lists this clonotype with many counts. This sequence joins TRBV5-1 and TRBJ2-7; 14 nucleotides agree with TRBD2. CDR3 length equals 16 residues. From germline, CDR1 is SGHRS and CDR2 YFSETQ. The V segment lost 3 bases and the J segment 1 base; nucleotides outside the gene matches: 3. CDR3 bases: TGCGCCAGCAGCTGGACTAGCGGGAGGTCATCCTACGAGCAGTACTTC. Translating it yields CASSWTSGRSSYEQYF.

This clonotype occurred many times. The CDR3 here is CASSLRDRENTEAFF. In DNA form, the CDR3 reads TGTGCCAGCAGTTTAAGGGACAGGGAGAACACTGAAGCTTTCTTT. The chain combines TRBV12-3 or TRBV12-4 with TRBJ1-1; TRBD1 agrees at 9 bases. J gave up 1 base and V 2 bases, and 2 bases lay outside the gene matches. CDR3 length: 15 residues.

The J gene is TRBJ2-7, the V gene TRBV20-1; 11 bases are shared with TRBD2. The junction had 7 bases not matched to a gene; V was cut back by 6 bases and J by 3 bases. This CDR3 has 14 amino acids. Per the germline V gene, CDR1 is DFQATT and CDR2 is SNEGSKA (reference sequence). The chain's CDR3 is CSAPLAGEIYEQYF. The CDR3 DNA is TGCAGTGCCCCACTAGCGGGAGAAATCTACGAGCAGTACTTC.

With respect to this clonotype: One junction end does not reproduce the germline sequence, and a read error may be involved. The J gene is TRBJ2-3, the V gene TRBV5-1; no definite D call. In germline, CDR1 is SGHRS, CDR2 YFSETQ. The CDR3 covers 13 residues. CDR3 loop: CVSSTSGRDFQYF. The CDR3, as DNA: TGCGTCAGCAGCACTTCTGGGCGCGATTTCCAGTATTTT.

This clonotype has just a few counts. CDR3 loop: CASSIRRGPSNEQFF. As DNA, the CDR3 is TGTGCCAGTAGTATCCGGCGGGGGCCGTCCAATGAGCAGTTCTTC. The chain uses TRBV19 and TRBJ2-1, with a weak D call TRBD2 (7 bases). Between the trimmed V and J ends, which lost 3 bases and 6 bases, there was a span of 15 bases. Germline CDR1 is LNHDA and CDR2 is SQIVND (reference sequence). This CDR3 comprises 15 residues.

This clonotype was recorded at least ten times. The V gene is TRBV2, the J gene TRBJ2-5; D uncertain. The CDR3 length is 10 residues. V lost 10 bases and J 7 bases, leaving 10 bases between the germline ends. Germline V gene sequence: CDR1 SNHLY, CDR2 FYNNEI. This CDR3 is CAISYGTQYF. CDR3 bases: TGTGCCATCTCTTACGGGACCCAGTACTTC.

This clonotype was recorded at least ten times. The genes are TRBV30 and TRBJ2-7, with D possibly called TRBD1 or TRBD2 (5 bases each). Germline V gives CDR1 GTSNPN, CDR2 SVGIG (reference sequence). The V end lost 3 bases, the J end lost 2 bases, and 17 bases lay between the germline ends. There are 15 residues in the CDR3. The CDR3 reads CAWREPGRGTYEQYF. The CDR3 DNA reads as TGTGCCTGGAGGGAACCGGGACGGGGAACCTACGAGCAGTACTTC.

CDR3 protein: CSARVLTSYGYTF. For the CDR3, the DNA is TGCAGTGCTAGGGTCCTTACCTCCTATGGCTACACCTTC. V usage is TRBV20-1 and J usage is TRBJ1-2; D is ambiguous. This CDR3 region has 13 residues. V gave up 3 bases and J gave up 4 bases, with 12 bases separating them. Germline V gene sequence: CDR1 DFQATT, CDR2 SNEGSKA (reference sequence).

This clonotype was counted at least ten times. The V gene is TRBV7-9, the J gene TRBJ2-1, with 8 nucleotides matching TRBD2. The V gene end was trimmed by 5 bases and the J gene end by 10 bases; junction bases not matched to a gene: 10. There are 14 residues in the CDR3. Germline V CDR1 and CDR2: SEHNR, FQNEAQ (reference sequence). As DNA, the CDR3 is TGTGCCAGCAGCCGAGACCCACTAGCGGACGAGCAGTTCTTC. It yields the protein CASSRDPLADEQFF.

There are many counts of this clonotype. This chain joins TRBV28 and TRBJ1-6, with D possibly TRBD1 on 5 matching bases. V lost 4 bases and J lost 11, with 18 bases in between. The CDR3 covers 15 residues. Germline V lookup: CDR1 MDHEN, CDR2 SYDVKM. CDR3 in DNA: TGTGCCAGCAGTTCCCCGGGGCGCGGGGGTGCACCCCTCCACTTT. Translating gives CASSSPGRGGAPLHF.

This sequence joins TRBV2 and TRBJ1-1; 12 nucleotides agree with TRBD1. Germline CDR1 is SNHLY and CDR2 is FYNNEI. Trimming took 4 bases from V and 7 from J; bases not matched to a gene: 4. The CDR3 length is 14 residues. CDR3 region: CASSARDRGLEAFF. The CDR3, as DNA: TGTGCCAGCAGTGCCCGGGACAGGGGGCTTGAAGCTTTCTTT. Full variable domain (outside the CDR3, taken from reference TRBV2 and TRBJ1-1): EPEVTQTPSHQVTQMGQEVILRCVPISNHLYFYWYRQILGQKVEFLVSFYNNEISEKSEIFDDQFSVERPDGSNFTLKIRSTKLEDSAMYFCASSARDRGLEAFFGQGTRLTVV.

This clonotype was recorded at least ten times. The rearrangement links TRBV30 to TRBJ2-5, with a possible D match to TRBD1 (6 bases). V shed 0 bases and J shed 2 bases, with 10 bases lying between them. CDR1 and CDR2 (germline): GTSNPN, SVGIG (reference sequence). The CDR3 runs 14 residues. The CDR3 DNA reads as TGTGCCTGGAGTGTGGGGGCCAGTCAAGAGACCCAGTACTTC. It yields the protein CAWSVGASQETQYF.

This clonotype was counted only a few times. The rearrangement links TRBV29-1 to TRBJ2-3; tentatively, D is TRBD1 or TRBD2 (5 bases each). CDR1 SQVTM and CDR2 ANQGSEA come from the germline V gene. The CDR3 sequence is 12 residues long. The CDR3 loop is CTHEGSPDTQYF. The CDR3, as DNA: TGCACCCATGAGGGGAGTCCGGATACGCAGTATTTT.

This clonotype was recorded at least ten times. CDR3 protein: CASSPYSGTSEQYF. CDR3 nucleotides: TGTGCCAGCTCACCTTATTCAGGGACCTCCGAGCAGTACTTC. This chain connects TRBV18 to TRBJ2-7; D tentatively reads TRBD1 or TRBD2 (5 bases each). Trimming removed 3 bases from V and 6 bases from J, with 15 bases in between. The germline V gene encodes CDR1 KGHSH and CDR2 LQKENI. CDR3 length: 14 amino acids.